These 20 T cell receptor beta chains were sequenced from one sample in a study of blood T cell repertoires in COVID-19. Clones were sequenced by immunoSEQ multiplex PCR, and TCRdb holds only the in-frame ones, with some missing. The sample lists fewer than 70,000 clones; roughly 86% were seen once. The source material was peripheral blood. Receptors originate from a man in his forties with COVID-19, enrolled during active disease.

The rearrangement joins TRBV6-1 to TRBJ2-7, with D maybe TRBD2 (5 bases). Trimming stripped 1 base from V and 7 bases from J, with 11 bases between. Germline V gives CDR1 MNHNS, CDR2 SASEGT. The CDR3 extends over 13 amino acids. CDR3 in DNA: TGTGCCAGCAGTGAAGGGCGGGTCCGAGAGCAGTACTTC. Residues: CASSEGRVREQYF.

The rearrangement links TRBV7-9 to TRBJ1-5, with a weak D call TRBD1 (6 bases). Per germline, CDR1 SEHNR and CDR2 FQNEAQ (reference sequence). V lost 5 bases and J lost 2, with 13 bases in between. This CDR3 region has 15 residues. The CDR3 DNA follows: TGTGCCAGCAGCCCAGGGGCCCAGGGCAATCAGCCCCAGCATTTT. Translation: CASSPGAQGNQPQHF.

This sequence joins TRBV6-1 and TRBJ2-7; TRBD1 is a possible D gene (6 bases). The CDR3 sequence is 13 residues long. From germline, CDR1 is MNHNS and CDR2 SASEGT. Trimming removed 3 bases from V and 3 bases from J, with 9 bases in between. The CDR3 DNA sequence: TGTGCCAGCAGTGATACAGGGAACTACGAGCAGTACTTC. This gives the protein CASSDTGNYEQYF.

The rearrangement uses TRBV5-1 and TRBJ2-7; D is undetermined. The CDR3 length is 14 residues. V shed 0 bases and J shed 3 bases, with 10 bases lying between them. The germline CDR1 and CDR2 sequences are SGHRS and YFSETQ. CDR3 DNA sequence: TGCGCCAGCAGCTTGGTGTATTCTAGCTACGAGCAGTACTTC. Translating it yields CASSLVYSSYEQYF. The whole variable domain, filled in from reference TRBV5-1 and TRBJ2-7, reads KAGVTQTPRYLIKTRGQQVTLSCSPISGHRSVSWYQQTPGQGLQFLFEYFSETQRNKGNFPGRFSGRQFSNSRSEMNVSTLELGDSALYLCASSLVYSSYEQYFGPGTRLTVT.

This rearrangement joins TRBV27 to TRBJ2-3; 9 positions agree with TRBD2. This CDR3 comprises 15 residues. The germline V gene has CDR1 MNHEY and CDR2 SMNVEV (reference sequence). The ends lost 2 bases at V and 1 base at J; junction bases unmatched: 1. The CDR3 DNA reads as TGTGCCAGCAGTTTAGCGGGGGGGGGCACAGATACGCAGTATTTT. This encodes CASSLAGGGTDTQYF.

This chain joins TRBV30 and TRBJ1-1; D perhaps matches TRBD1 (5 bases). Trimming left V 0 bases short and J 4 bases short, with 9 bases between. The CDR3 totals 13 residues. Germline CDR1 reads GTSNPN; CDR2 reads SVGIG (reference sequence). CDR3 amino acids: CAWSVGGGTEAFF. DNA of the CDR3: TGTGCCTGGAGTGTGGGGGGAGGCACTGAAGCTTTCTTT.

This rearrangement joins TRBV6-5 to TRBJ1-2, with 7 bases fitting TRBD1. The CDR3 is 15 residues long. V was clipped by 2 bases and J by 7 bases; unmatched bases: 10. CDR1 is MNHEY and CDR2 is SVGAGI in the germline V gene. This CDR3 reads CASSYAATGRFGYTF. CDR3 DNA: TGTGCCAGCAGTTACGCAGCGACAGGGCGGTTTGGCTACACCTTC.

The chain couples TRBV24-1 to TRBJ1-5; D is perhaps TRBD1 (5 bases). The CDR3 has 14 amino acids. The germline V and J ends were trimmed by 1 base and 6 bases, with 9 bases remaining between them. Germline CDR1 reads KGHDR; CDR2 reads SFDVKD. The CDR3 DNA is TGTGCCACCAGTGATTTTACAGGTTCTCAGCCCCAGCATTTT. It yields the protein CATSDFTGSQPQHF.

The J gene is TRBJ2-1, the V gene TRBV6-5; possible D gene TRBD2, 6 bases. Germline V gene sequence: CDR1 MNHEY, CDR2 SVGAGI. The V end was cut by 7 bases, the J end by 7 bases, with 14 bases between. This CDR3 contains 13 residues. CDR3 residues: CASTAREVNEQFF. In DNA form, the CDR3 reads TGTGCCAGCACGGCCAGGGAGGTGAATGAGCAGTTCTTC.

The V gene is TRBV30, the J gene TRBJ1-6; 8 bases are shared with TRBD1. Germline CDR1 is GTSNPN and CDR2 is SVGIG (reference sequence). This CDR3 is 14 amino acids long. The V segment lost 2 bases and the J segment 10 bases; nucleotides outside the gene matches: 7. The CDR3, as DNA: TGTGCCTGGAGTCCCCCAGGGGGCTGGTCACCCCTCCACTTT. Amino acids: CAWSPPGGWSPLHF.

The chain recombines TRBV19 with TRBJ2-2; no clear D. CDR3 size: 14 residues. Per the germline V gene, CDR1 is LNHDA and CDR2 is SQIVND (reference sequence). The V end lost 1 base, the J end lost 4 bases, and 7 bases lay between the germline ends. Written as DNA, the CDR3 is TGTGCCAGTAGTATAGGGCATCTCACCGGGGAGCTGTTTTTT. As protein: CASSIGHLTGELFF.

This chain connects TRBV19 to TRBJ1-3; a possible D gene is TRBD1 (6 bases). Per germline, CDR1 LNHDA and CDR2 SQIVND (reference sequence). V lost 7 bases and J lost 0, with 13 bases in between. The CDR3 has 15 residues. The CDR3 DNA follows: TGTGCCAGTAAGGCAGGACAGTACTCTGGAAACACCATATATTTT. Amino acid sequence: CASKAGQYSGNTIYF.

This clone was seen a few times. The genes are TRBV6-1 and TRBJ1-3; a weak D match, TRBD1 (5 bases). This CDR3 region has 17 residues. CDR1 and CDR2 from the germline V gene are MNHNS and SASEGT. Deletions cut 2 bases from V and 0 bases from J, with 14 bases between. CDR3 residues: CASSELTGDPSGNTIYF. CDR3 coding DNA: TGTGCCAGCAGTGAATTGACGGGGGACCCCTCTGGAAACACCATATATTTT.

V is TRBV6-1 and J is TRBJ2-7, with 10 bases that match TRBD2. The V segment lost 2 bases and the J segment 6 bases; nucleotides outside the gene matches: 7. In germline, CDR1 is MNHNS, CDR2 SASEGT. This CDR3 contains 15 residues. This CDR3 reads CASSERVAGGGEQYF. In DNA form, the CDR3 reads TGTGCCAGCAGTGAACGGGTAGCGGGGGGTGGCGAGCAGTACTTC.

The CDR3 loop reads CASSLGGGKTYEQYF. Here the CDR3 DNA reads TGTGCCAGCAGCTTGGGGGGAGGGAAAACCTACGAGCAGTACTTC. The chain joins TRBV5-4 to TRBJ2-7; 7 nucleotides line up with TRBD2. V lost 0 bases, J lost 2 bases, and 5 bases stayed unmatched. This CDR3 contains 15 residues. The germline V gene encodes CDR1 SGHNT and CDR2 YYREEE (reference sequence).

This clone was counted a single time. The V gene is TRBV5-4, the J gene TRBJ2-5, with 7 nucleotides matching TRBD2. The CDR3 loop spans 16 amino acids. Germline V gene lookup returns CDR1 SGHNT and CDR2 YYREEE (reference sequence). The V and J ends lost 0 bases and 7 bases, in that order; junction bases with no gene match: 12. CDR3 sequence: CASSLDGLDGLGTQYF. The CDR3 DNA sequence: TGTGCCAGCAGCTTGGACGGACTAGATGGTCTAGGGACCCAGTACTTC. Based on the CDR3 plus reference TRBV5-4 and TRBJ2-5, the full variable domain is ETGVTQSPTHLIKTRGQQVTLRCSSQSGHNTVSWYQQALGQGPQFIFQYYREEENGRGNFPPRFSGLQFPNYSSELNVNALELDDSALYLCASSLDGLDGLGTQYFGPGTRLLVL.

The CDR3: CASSVVSGSYNEQFF. The CDR3 bases are TGTGCCAGCAGCGTAGTTTCGGGCTCCTACAATGAGCAGTTCTTC. The rearrangement links TRBV9 to TRBJ2-1; no definite D call. The CDR3 is 15 residues long. Between the trimmed V and J ends, which lost 0 bases and 0 bases, there was a span of 7 bases. CDR1 is SGDLS and CDR2 is YYNGEE in the germline V gene. The full variable domain, completed using reference TRBV9 and TRBJ2-1, is DSGVTQTPKHLITATGQRVTLRCSPRSGDLSVYWYQQSLDQGLQFLIQYYNGEERAKGNILERFSAQQFPDLHSELNLSSLELGDSALYFCASSVVSGSYNEQFFGPGTRLTVL.

The chain employs TRBV6-1 and TRBJ2-5; 10 bases fit TRBD2. CDR1 and CDR2 from the germline V gene are MNHNS and SASEGT. With V trimmed by 2 bases and J by 3 bases, 0 bases remained unmatched. This CDR3 has 14 residues. The DNA of the CDR3 is TGTGCCAGCAGTGAAACTAGCGGGGAAGAGACCCAGTACTTC. Its translation is CASSETSGEETQYF.

This chain uses TRBV6-5 with TRBJ2-3; TRBD2 agrees at 7 bases. This CDR3 comprises 16 residues. Germline-derived CDR1 and CDR2 are MNHEY and SVGAGI. J gave up 6 bases and V 0 bases, and 9 bases lay outside the gene matches. The CDR3 sequence is CASSYSRLAVWDTQYF. In DNA form, the CDR3 reads TGTGCCAGCAGTTACTCGAGGCTAGCGGTCTGGGATACGCAGTATTTT.

This clone was seen a single time. The chain employs TRBV5-5 and TRBJ2-3; TRBD1 agrees at 9 bases. CDR3 size: 16 residues. The V and J ends lost 6 bases and 4 bases, in that order; junction bases with no gene match: 12. The germline V gene encodes CDR1 SGHKS and CDR2 YYEKEE (reference sequence). The CDR3 region is CASTPHGTGSADTQYF. The CDR3 coding sequence is TGTGCCAGCACCCCCCATGGGACAGGGTCCGCAGATACGCAGTATTTT.